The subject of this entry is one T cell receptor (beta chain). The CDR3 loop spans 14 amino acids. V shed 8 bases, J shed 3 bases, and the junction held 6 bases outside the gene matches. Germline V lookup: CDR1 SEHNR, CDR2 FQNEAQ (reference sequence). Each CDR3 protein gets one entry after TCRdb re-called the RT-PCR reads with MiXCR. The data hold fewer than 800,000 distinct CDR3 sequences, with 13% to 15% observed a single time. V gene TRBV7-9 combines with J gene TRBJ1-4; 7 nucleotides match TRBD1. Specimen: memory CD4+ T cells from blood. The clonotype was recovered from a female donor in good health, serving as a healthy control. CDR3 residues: CASRARGPNEKLFF. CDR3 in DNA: TGTGCCAGCCGAGCAAGGGGGCCTAATGAAAAACTGTTTTTT.